The 21 T cell receptor beta chains reported below all come from one sample, sequenced in a study of shared clonotypes between healthy human individuals. Libraries were prepared by immunoSEQ multiplex PCR; TCRdb keeps only in-frame clonotypes and omits some of them. The table records over 1.5 million clones, about 98% of them present only once. Sequenced input: naive CD4+ T cells sorted from blood. Subset indicated: CD45RA+ positively selected. Every receptor here comes from a man aged 30-40 years in good health.

This clone appeared a single time. The rearrangement uses TRBV13 and TRBJ2-3; the match to TRBD2 covers 8 bases. After removal of 3 bases from V and 4 bases from J, the junction contained 3 bases not matched to a gene. The CDR3 contains 14 residues. CDR1 PRHDT and CDR2 FYEKMQ come from the germline V gene (reference sequence). The CDR3: CASSLAGGSDTQYF. Written as DNA, the CDR3 is TGTGCCAGCAGCTTGGCGGGAGGTTCAGATACGCAGTATTTT.

The rearrangement joins TRBV5-6 to TRBJ2-1; D is tentatively TRBD1 or TRBD2 (5 bases each). V was shortened by 4 bases and J by 1 base, with 9 bases between the two germline ends. The CDR3 runs 14 residues. Germline CDR1 SGHDT, CDR2 YYEEEE. CDR3 in amino acids: CASSTGPSYNEQFF. CDR3 coding DNA: TGTGCCAGCAGCACGGGGCCTTCCTACAATGAGCAGTTCTTC.

This chain joins TRBV10-3 and TRBJ1-1; D gene ambiguous. The ends were cut back, 7 bases at V and 6 bases at J, with 21 bases in the middle. Germline values: CDR1 ENHRY, CDR2 SYGVKD. The CDR3 has 15 amino acids. The CDR3: CAITRAGPSDAEAFF. In nucleotides, the CDR3 is TGTGCCATCACTCGGGCCGGGCCTTCGGACGCTGAAGCTTTCTTT.

The genes are TRBV29-1 and TRBJ2-7; a weak D match, TRBD1 (6 bases). From germline, CDR1 is SQVTM and CDR2 ANQGSEA. This CDR3 contains 13 residues. Trimming removed 4 bases at V and 3 bases at J, with 13 bases between. CDR3 DNA: TGCAGCGTTGGGACAGATCAATTCTACGAGCAGTACTTC. This sequence encodes CSVGTDQFYEQYF.

The chain joins TRBV5-5 to TRBJ2-2; 7 nucleotides match TRBD2. CDR3 size: 15 residues. Germline loops: CDR1 SGHKS, CDR2 YYEKEE (reference sequence). V was clipped by 0 bases and J by 5 bases; unmatched bases: 4. The CDR3 DNA follows: TGTGCCAGCAGCTTGGTTTCTAGCGGTACCGGGGAGCTGTTTTTT. It is translated as CASSLVSSGTGELFF.

The V call is TRBV10-3, the J call TRBJ2-2, with 9 nucleotides matching TRBD2. The V and J ends lost 8 bases and 4 bases, in that order; junction bases with no gene match: 5. The germline V gene has CDR1 ENHRY and CDR2 SYGVKD. This CDR3 has 14 residues. The CDR3 bases are TGTGCCATCTTTAGCGGGAGAGGCACCGGGGAGCTGTTTTTT. It is translated as CAIFSGRGTGELFF.

The V and J genes are TRBV9 and TRBJ2-2, with 13 nucleotides matching TRBD2. This CDR3 is built from 16 residues. The germline V gene has CDR1 SGDLS and CDR2 YYNGEE. The junction had 6 bases not matched to a gene; V was cut back by 2 bases and J by 8 bases. For the CDR3, the DNA is TGTGCCAGCAGCGTCGGACTAGCGGGAGATTTGGGGGAGCTGTTTTTT. Protein sequence: CASSVGLAGDLGELFF.

The chain recombines TRBV6-6 with TRBJ1-5; D not certain. Trimming stripped 4 bases from V and 4 bases from J, with 8 bases between. CDR1 and CDR2 from the germline V gene are MNHNY and SVGAGI (reference sequence). This CDR3 spans 13 amino acids. CDR3 DNA: TGTGCCAGCAGTTGGACGGAGAATCAGCCCCAGCATTTT. Its translation is CASSWTENQPQHF.

V and J are TRBV2 and TRBJ2-2; TRBD2 aligns across 13 bases. This CDR3 spans 17 amino acids. The trim removed 8 bases at V and 4 bases at J, leaving 10 bases unmatched. Germline CDR1 SNHLY, CDR2 FYNNEI. In DNA form, the CDR3 reads TGTGCCAGCCACGGGACTAGCGGGATTTTTGGCACCGGGGAGCTGTTTTTT. Encoded protein: CASHGTSGIFGTGELFF.

The chain employs TRBV28 and TRBJ2-7; D might be TRBD1 (6 bases). Germline V gene data show CDR1 as MDHEN and CDR2 as SYDVKM. The CDR3 contains 14 residues. V was trimmed by 4 bases and J by 2 bases, leaving 12 bases between them. Here the CDR3 DNA reads TGTGCCAGCAGTTATACGGACAGAACCTACGAGCAGTACTTC. This gives the protein CASSYTDRTYEQYF.

This chain links TRBV5-5 with TRBJ2-5; D gene uncertain. CDR1 is SGHKS, CDR2 YYEKEE, per germline (reference sequence). CDR3 length equals 14 residues. Trimming shortened V by 5 bases and J by 5 bases, and 16 bases separated the two germline ends. The CDR3 region has the DNA TGTGCCAGCAGGATGGCACCCTGGACGGAGACCCAGTACTTC. Translation: CASRMAPWTETQYF.

The chain uses TRBV7-9 and TRBJ2-4, with 13 bases matching TRBD2. Germline V gene lookup returns CDR1 SEHNR and CDR2 FQNEAQ (reference sequence). This CDR3 has 18 residues. Trimming at V came to 5 bases and at J to 1 base, leaving 8 bases not matched to a gene. This CDR3 is CASSPSGTSGNAKNIQYF. The CDR3 DNA is TGTGCCAGCAGCCCCTCCGGGACTAGCGGGAACGCCAAAAACATTCAGTACTTC.

This clone was detected once. The chain carries TRBV20-1 and TRBJ1-5, with D uncertain. Germline V gene lookup returns CDR1 DFQATT and CDR2 SNEGSKA (reference sequence). The CDR3 extends over 9 amino acids. V was shortened by 4 bases and J by 10 bases, with 5 bases between the two germline ends. For the CDR3, the DNA is TGCAGTGCTACCCCCCCCCAGCATTTT. Translation gives CSATPPQHF.

The J gene is TRBJ2-1, the V gene TRBV5-1; 9 bases are shared with TRBD2. The CDR3 spans 17 residues. From germline, CDR1 is SGHRS and CDR2 YFSETQ. The V and J ends lost 0 bases and 1 base, in that order; junction bases with no gene match: 5. The CDR3 reads CASSLAFLAGSYNEQFF. Written as DNA, the CDR3 is TGCGCCAGCAGCTTGGCTTTTCTAGCGGGATCCTACAATGAGCAGTTCTTC. The complete variable domain, with remaining parts taken from reference TRBV5-1 and TRBJ2-1, reads KAGVTQTPRYLIKTRGQQVTLSCSPISGHRSVSWYQQTPGQGLQFLFEYFSETQRNKGNFPGRFSGRQFSNSRSEMNVSTLELGDSALYLCASSLAFLAGSYNEQFFGPGTRLTVL.

The V call is TRBV5-5, the J call TRBJ2-3, with a weak D call TRBD2 (6 bases). The V gene's germline CDR1 is SGHKS and CDR2 YYEKEE (reference sequence). CDR3 length: 16 residues. Trimming took off 0 bases at V and 0 bases at J, with 11 bases between the two ends. The CDR3 is CASSLGRGSSTDTQYF. DNA of the CDR3: TGTGCCAGCAGCTTGGGGCGGGGATCTAGCACAGATACGCAGTATTTT.

The rearrangement joins TRBV6-6 to TRBJ1-5; D unresolved. The CDR3 consists of 13 residues. Trimming left V 6 bases short and J 3 bases short, with 9 bases between. Per the germline V gene, CDR1 is MNHNY and CDR2 is SVGAGI (reference sequence). The CDR3 region is CASRKDPNQPQHF. The CDR3 DNA sequence: TGTGCCAGCAGAAAGGACCCCAATCAGCCCCAGCATTTT.

The rearrangement uses TRBV10-3 and TRBJ2-1; no definite D call. Between the trimmed V and J ends, which lost 3 bases and 4 bases, there was a span of 7 bases. Germline V gene data show CDR1 as ENHRY and CDR2 as SYGVKD. CDR3 length: 13 residues. Written as DNA, the CDR3 is TGTGCCATCAGTGAAGACCGTTACAATGAGCAGTTCTTC. Its protein is CAISEDRYNEQFF.

V gene TRBV9 combines with J gene TRBJ2-2; tentatively, D is TRBD2 (6 bases). The CDR3 totals 15 residues. Germline CDR1 reads SGDLS; CDR2 reads YYNGEE. V was shortened by 5 bases and J by 2 bases, with 13 bases between the two germline ends. The CDR3, as DNA: TGTGCCAGCAGGGCCCGGGACTTTAACACCGGGGAGCTGTTTTTT. Residues: CASRARDFNTGELFF.

With regard to this clone: This sample also contains other DNA sequences that code for the same CDR3. The rearrangement uses TRBV9 and TRBJ1-1, with a possible D match to TRBD1 (5 bases). Germline CDR1 reads SGDLS; CDR2 reads YYNGEE. V shed 0 bases and J shed 2 bases, with 11 bases lying between them. The CDR3 contains 15 residues. This chain's CDR3 is CASSVATGLNTEAFF. CDR3 nucleotide sequence: TGTGCCAGCAGCGTAGCTACAGGTCTTAACACTGAAGCTTTCTTT.

This clone was observed a single time. This chain uses TRBV18 with TRBJ2-1; D unresolved. V gave up 3 bases and J gave up 2 bases, with 11 bases separating them. Germline CDR1 reads KGHSH; CDR2 reads LQKENI. The CDR3 has 15 residues. This CDR3 is CASSPSPETYNEQFF. The CDR3 nucleotides are TGTGCCAGCTCACCCTCCCCTGAGACCTACAATGAGCAGTTCTTC.

The J gene is TRBJ1-5, the V gene TRBV7-9; D remains unclear. This CDR3 comprises 13 residues. Germline loops: CDR1 SEHNR, CDR2 FQNEAQ (reference sequence). The ends were cut back, 1 base at V and 3 bases at J, with 4 bases in the middle. The CDR3 loop is CASSLGLNQPQHF. CDR3 DNA: TGTGCCAGCAGCTTAGGCCTCAATCAGCCCCAGCATTTT.